Sequencing of this T cell receptor (beta chain) was carried out in a study of shared T cell receptors in the human thymus. This clone was seen just once. TCRdb keeps only in-frame clones here, not all; method: immunoSEQ multiplex PCR. The data hold 700,000 or so clones, with 80% to 90% observed a single time. CDR3 size: 15 residues. The V gene lost 7 bases and the J gene lost 8 bases, with 22 bases spanning the gap. Germline CDR1 reads SGDLS; CDR2 reads YYNGEE. These data were also reused for a study on human thymus T cells. This second study notes: The thymus was resected at corrective cardiac surgery.

The chain uses TRBV9 and TRBJ2-1, with a weak D call TRBD2 (7 bases). Material: thymocytes. This TCR derives from a girl under two years old with a congenital heart defect. As DNA, the CDR3 is TGTGCCAGCTCCAAAGGGCAGGGAGGGGGGGATGAGCAGTTCTTC. Amino acids: CASSKGQGGGDEQFF.